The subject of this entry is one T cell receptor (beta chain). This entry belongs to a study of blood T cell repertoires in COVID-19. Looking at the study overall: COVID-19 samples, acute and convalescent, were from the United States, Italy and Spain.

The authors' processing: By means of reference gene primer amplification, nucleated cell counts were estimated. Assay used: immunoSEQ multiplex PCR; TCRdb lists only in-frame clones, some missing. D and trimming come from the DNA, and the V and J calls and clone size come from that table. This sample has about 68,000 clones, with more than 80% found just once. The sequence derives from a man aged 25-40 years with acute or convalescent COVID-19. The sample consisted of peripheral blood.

The CDR3: CASSQGRSGSLQETQYF. Written as DNA, the CDR3 is TGTGCCAGCAGCCAAGGCCGTAGCGGGAGCCTACAAGAGACCCAGTACTTC. The chain has TRBV7-9 and TRBJ2-5; TRBD2 matches at 9 bases. The J segment lost 2 bases and the V segment lost 5 bases, leaving 12 bases of the junction unmatched. The CDR3 has 17 amino acids. Per the germline V gene, CDR1 is SEHNR and CDR2 is FQNEAQ (reference sequence).